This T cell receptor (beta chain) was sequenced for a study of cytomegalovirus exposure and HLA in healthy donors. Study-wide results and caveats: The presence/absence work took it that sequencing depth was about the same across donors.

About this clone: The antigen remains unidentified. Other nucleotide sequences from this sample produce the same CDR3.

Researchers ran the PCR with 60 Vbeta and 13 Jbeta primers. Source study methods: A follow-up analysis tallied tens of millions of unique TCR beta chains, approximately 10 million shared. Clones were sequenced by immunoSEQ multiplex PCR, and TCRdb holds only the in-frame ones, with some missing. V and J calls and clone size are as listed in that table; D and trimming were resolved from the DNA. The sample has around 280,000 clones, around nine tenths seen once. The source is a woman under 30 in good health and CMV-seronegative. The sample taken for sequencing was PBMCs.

The CDR3 nucleotides read TGTGCCAGCAGCCCGAGTCTGAATTCACCCCTCCACTTT. Translation: CASSPSLNSPLHF. The chain joins TRBV7-9 to TRBJ1-6; D is undetermined. The CDR3 loop spans 13 amino acids. V was shortened by 5 bases and J by 7 bases, with 9 bases between the two germline ends. The germline gives CDR1 SEHNR, CDR2 FQNEAQ (reference sequence).